This entry describes one TCR beta chain. Its antigen remains undetermined. Base qualities are missing; no much larger clone stands one base away. This entry comes from a study of technical replicates of blood from a few donors (dated by TCRdb to 2017 to 2019). The library was obtained by the immunoSEQ multiplex PCR assay. The immuneACCESS repertoire file appears here via TCRdb, limited to in-frame rearrangements. These files lack a portion of the clones; in checked studies, under half of the deficit traces to unresolved V genes, and the cause of the others is not known. This sample is represented by some 100,000 clones; approximately 96% of them were singletons. The biggest ten clones account for roughly 0.21% of the sample. The germline ends are 16 bases apart after V is trimmed by 1 base and J by 0 bases. Inclusive of the bounding cysteine and phenylalanine, the CDR3 is 19 residues long. Of all the DNA, just the CDR3 is kept, 57 bases in frame from base 1. CDR1 and CDR2 are read off the germline V gene as SGHAT and FQNNGV.

Recombination joined TRBV11-2 with TRBJ1-6, with a weak D call of TRBD1 (5 bases match). The receptor comes from a human donor in good health. Source material: T cells isolated from PBMCs. The sequence in DNA is TGTGCCAGCAGCTTAGCCGGGACTGCCCCGAGCTCCTATAATTCACCCCTCCACTTT. Its translation is CASSLAGTAPSSYNSPLHF.